Listed below are T cell receptor beta chains from one sample, sequenced in a study of T cells in Graves' hyperthyroidism and ophthalmopathy. TCRdb re-analysed the multiplex PCR reads in MiXCR, keeping a single row per CDR3 protein. The sample contains some 440,000 distinct CDR3 sequences, roughly 14% of which appear only once. The source material was blood. These receptors all come from a woman between 18 and 29 years old with Graves' hyperthyroidism. CDR3s include the opening cysteine and the closing phenylalanine or tryptophan. Fields, in order: V gene, D gene, clone size, J gene, CDR3 DNA, CDR3 protein. A D gene is named only where the DNA matches it firmly. Size values are once, few and many counts, or a class for expanded clones, and some rows have none.

V gene: TRBV15; D gene: NA; clone size: NA; J gene: TRBJ1-5; CDR3 DNA: TGTGCCACCAGCAGGAACAGGGCCAAGCTGGTCGATCAGCCCCAGCATTTT; CDR3 protein: CATSRNRAKLVDQPQHF
V gene: TRBV29-1; D gene: NA; clone size: many; J gene: TRBJ2-7; CDR3 DNA: TGCAGCGCCTTCTTTGTGACAAACTCCTACGAGCAGTACTTC; CDR3 protein: CSAFFVTNSYEQYF
V gene: TRBV5-1; D gene: NA; clone size: many; J gene: TRBJ2-2; CDR3 DNA: TGCGCCAGCAGCTTCGGCGGGAAAGACACCGGGGAGCTGTTTTTT; CDR3 protein: CASSFGGKDTGELFF
V gene: TRBV12-3/TRBV12-4; D gene: NA; clone size: many; J gene: TRBJ2-2; CDR3 DNA: TGTGCCAGCCGCAGAGGGGACACCGGGGAGCTGTTTTTT; CDR3 protein: CASRRGDTGELFF
V gene: TRBV7-9; D gene: TRBD1; clone size: few; J gene: TRBJ1-2; CDR3 DNA: TGTGCCAGCAGCCCCGGACAGGGAGACTACACCTTC; CDR3 protein: CASSPGQGDYTF
V gene: TRBV29-1; D gene: TRBD1; clone size: many; J gene: TRBJ1-1; CDR3 DNA: TGCAGCGTTGAAGCCGTACAGGGGACTGAAGCTTTCTTT; CDR3 protein: CSVEAVQGTEAFF
V gene: TRBV29-1; D gene: TRBD1; clone size: many; J gene: TRBJ1-1; CDR3 DNA: TGCAGCGTTCCGGACAGGGAGGACACTGAAGCTTTCTTT; CDR3 protein: CSVPDREDTEAFF
V gene: TRBV7-3; D gene: NA; clone size: many; J gene: TRBJ2-3; CDR3 DNA: TGTGCCAGCAGCCTAGGGGGGGGTCTAGATACGCAGTATTTT; CDR3 protein: CASSLGGGLDTQYF
V gene: TRBV7-2; D gene: NA; clone size: many; J gene: TRBJ1-3; CDR3 DNA: TGTGCCAGCAGCCCGACAGCGAGCTCTGGAAACACCATATATTTT; CDR3 protein: CASSPTASSGNTIYF
V gene: TRBV7-3; D gene: NA; clone size: few; J gene: TRBJ2-1; CDR3 DNA: TGTGCCAGCAGCCAAGGTGGGGCTGGTGAGCAGTTCTTC; CDR3 protein: CASSQGGAGEQFF
V gene: TRBV14; D gene: TRBD2; clone size: NA; J gene: TRBJ2-1; CDR3 DNA: TGTGCCAGCAGCCAAACTAGCACCACTCTAGCGGGAGGTTACAATGAGCAGTTCTTC; CDR3 protein: CASSQTSTTLAGGYNEQFF
V gene: TRBV29-1; D gene: NA; clone size: many; J gene: TRBJ2-2; CDR3 DNA: TGCAGCGCCCAAAGGGGACAGAACACCGGGGAGCTGTTTTTT; CDR3 protein: CSAQRGQNTGELFF
V gene: TRBV7-2; D gene: TRBD2; clone size: many; J gene: TRBJ2-1; CDR3 DNA: TGTGCCAGCAGCCCACTAGCGGGGGCTGGGAATGAGCAGTTCTTC; CDR3 protein: CASSPLAGAGNEQFF
V gene: TRBV18; D gene: TRBD2; clone size: NA; J gene: TRBJ2-1; CDR3 DNA: TGTGCCAGCTCACGTACGGGACTAGCGGACAATGAGCAGTTCTTC; CDR3 protein: CASSRTGLADNEQFF
V gene: TRBV9; D gene: TRBD1; clone size: few; J gene: TRBJ1-2; CDR3 DNA: TGTGCCAGCGAGACTTTAGACAGGGACGGTGGCTACACCTTC; CDR3 protein: CASETLDRDGGYTF
V gene: TRBV7-8; D gene: NA; clone size: many; J gene: TRBJ1-5; CDR3 DNA: TGTGCCAGCAGCCTCGGTCCCGATAGGCTGCCCCAGCATTTT; CDR3 protein: CASSLGPDRLPQHF
V gene: TRBV6-1; D gene: NA; clone size: NA; J gene: TRBJ2-1; CDR3 DNA: TGTGCCAGCAGCCCCCCCCTTGTTTCCAATGAGCAGTTCTTC; CDR3 protein: CASSPPLVSNEQFF